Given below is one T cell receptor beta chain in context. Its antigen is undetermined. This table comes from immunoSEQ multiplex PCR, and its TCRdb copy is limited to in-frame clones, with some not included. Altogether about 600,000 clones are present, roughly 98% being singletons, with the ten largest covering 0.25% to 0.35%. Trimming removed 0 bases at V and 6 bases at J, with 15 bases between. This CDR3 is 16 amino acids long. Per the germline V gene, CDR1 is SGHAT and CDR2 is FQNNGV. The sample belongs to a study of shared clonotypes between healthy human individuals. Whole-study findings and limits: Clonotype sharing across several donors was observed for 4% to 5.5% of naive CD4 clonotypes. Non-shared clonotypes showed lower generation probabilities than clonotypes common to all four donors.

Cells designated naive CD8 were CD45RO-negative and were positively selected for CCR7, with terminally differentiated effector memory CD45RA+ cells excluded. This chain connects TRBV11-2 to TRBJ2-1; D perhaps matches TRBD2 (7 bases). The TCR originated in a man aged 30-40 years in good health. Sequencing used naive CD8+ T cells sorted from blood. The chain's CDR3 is CASSLEGGAYPNEQFF. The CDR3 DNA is TGTGCCAGCAGCTTAGAAGGGGGGGCGTATCCCAATGAGCAGTTCTTC.